The 22 T cell receptor beta chains listed next were all sequenced from one sample in a study of early T cells in non-severe SARS-CoV-2 infection. TCRdb re-derived calls from the 5' RACE reads in MiXCR, one entry per CDR3 protein. The data contain approximately 69,000 distinct CDR3 sequences, 12% of them seen just once; the ten biggest clones take up roughly 6.8%. The specimen was whole blood. The receptors come from an adult who was a healthcare worker with PCR-confirmed SARS-CoV-2 infection or an uninfected control (not recorded which).

This clonotype was seen repeatedly, ten times or more. The chain employs TRBV27 and TRBJ2-3, with 8 bases fitting TRBD2. V shed 9 bases and J 2 bases; nucleotides not matched to a gene: 7. The CDR3 has 14 amino acids. CDR1 and CDR2 (germline): MNHEY, SMNVEV (reference sequence). CDR3 sequence: CASATGLATDTQYF. The CDR3, as DNA: TGTGCCAGTGCTACAGGACTAGCCACAGATACGCAGTATTTT.

This chain connects TRBV11-3 to TRBJ2-5; 11 bases map to TRBD2. This CDR3 spans 19 amino acids. Germline V lookup: CDR1 SGHNT, CDR2 YENEEA. The V gene end was trimmed by 1 base and the J gene end by 1 base; junction bases not matched to a gene: 11. CDR3 protein: CASSLGPLAGGRIQETQYF. The CDR3 DNA follows: TGTGCCAGCAGCTTAGGTCCCCTAGCGGGGGGCAGAATCCAAGAGACCCAGTACTTC.

This clonotype was observed many times. This chain uses TRBV6-2 or TRBV6-3 with TRBJ1-1, with TRBD1 as a possible D gene (5 bases). This CDR3 is built from 13 residues. Germline V gene sequence: CDR1 MNHEY, CDR2 SVGEGT. V lost 10 bases, J lost 0 bases, and 12 bases lay in between. DNA of the CDR3: TGTGCCACCAATAGGGGCCTGAACACTGAAGCTTTCTTT. This codes for CATNRGLNTEAFF.

This clonotype was detected many times. The rearrangement uses TRBV5-4 and TRBJ2-5, with TRBD1 matching 7 bases. The CDR3 runs to 16 residues. The germline V gene has CDR1 SGHNT and CDR2 YYREEE (reference sequence). The V and J ends lost 1 base and 4 bases, in that order; junction bases with no gene match: 10. The CDR3 DNA follows: TGTGCCAGCAGCTTGTTATCAGGGGGAGCCCCAGAGACCCAGTACTTC. Translating it yields CASSLLSGGAPETQYF.

There are many counts of this clonotype. The chain uses TRBV2 and TRBJ2-1, with 11 bases aligning to TRBD2. Germline CDR1 and CDR2: SNHLY and FYNNEI. The CDR3 has 15 residues. The V and J ends lost 6 bases and 2 bases, in that order; junction bases with no gene match: 3. The CDR3 sequence is CASRSLAGAYNEQFF. The CDR3, as DNA: TGTGCCAGCAGATCACTAGCGGGGGCCTACAATGAGCAGTTCTTC.

This clonotype showed up many times. CDR3 amino acids: CASTKIRKILKETQYF. The CDR3 DNA sequence: TGTGCCAGCACCAAAATTAGGAAGATCTTAAAAGAGACCCAGTACTTC. The chain combines TRBV11-3 with TRBJ2-5; no firm D call. Germline-derived CDR1 and CDR2 are SGHNT and YENEEA. The CDR3 contains 16 residues. V lost 7 bases and J 3 bases, leaving 21 bases between the germline ends.

This clonotype was counted ten times or more. V is TRBV20-1 and J is TRBJ2-7; D is possibly TRBD1 (6 bases). This CDR3 is built from 12 residues. The V and J ends lost 5 bases and 2 bases respectively, with 10 bases between them. Germline V gene data show CDR1 as DFQATT and CDR2 as SNEGSKA (reference sequence). The CDR3: CSASRQAYEQYF. CDR3 in DNA: TGCAGTGCTTCCCGACAGGCCTACGAGCAGTACTTC.

This clonotype was detected many times. The V and J genes are TRBV12-3 or TRBV12-4 and TRBJ2-2; 14 bases are shared with TRBD2. V lost 3 bases and J lost 7; bases outside the gene matches: 4. The CDR3 totals 16 residues. The CDR3 protein is CASSFPGLAGDGELFF. CDR3 coding DNA: TGTGCCAGCAGTTTTCCGGGACTAGCGGGAGACGGGGAGCTGTTTTTT.

At least ten counts were recorded for this clonotype. This sequence joins TRBV7-2 and TRBJ2-4; maybe TRBD2 (6 bases). Germline CDR1 is SGHTA and CDR2 is FQGNSA. This CDR3 comprises 17 residues. V was cut by 2 bases and J by 3 bases, with 17 bases left in between. The CDR3 reads CASSLSVVSGGKNIQYF. CDR3 coding DNA: TGTGCCAGCAGCTTAAGCGTCGTTAGCGGAGGCAAAAACATTCAGTACTTC.

This sequence joins TRBV20-1 and TRBJ2-3; D may be TRBD1 or TRBD2 (5 bases each). The V gene's germline CDR1 is DFQATT and CDR2 SNEGSKA (reference sequence). V was cut by 6 bases and J by 4 bases, with 20 bases left in between. This CDR3 contains 15 residues. This chain's CDR3 is CSANLLGRGADTQYF. The CDR3 bases are TGCAGTGCCAACCTCTTAGGGAGAGGGGCAGATACGCAGTATTTT.

This clonotype was seen ten or more times. The V call is TRBV2, the J call TRBJ2-7, with D maybe TRBD2 (5 bases). The CDR3 is 17 residues long. CDR1 SNHLY and CDR2 FYNNEI come from the germline V gene. Trimming removed 3 bases from V and 2 bases from J, with 20 bases in between. CDR3 sequence reads: CASSEPPGRRFAYEQYF. In DNA form, the CDR3 reads TGTGCCAGCAGTGAGCCGCCGGGCCGGAGGTTTGCCTACGAGCAGTACTTC.

This clonotype was counted between two and nine times. CDR3 residues: CSARELAVHEQFF. For the CDR3, the DNA is TGCAGCGCCAGGGAACTAGCGGTCCATGAGCAGTTCTTC. The chain is built from TRBV29-1 and TRBJ2-1; 8 positions agree with TRBD2. V shed 7 bases and J 8 bases; nucleotides not matched to a gene: 10. The CDR3 is 13 residues long. Germline CDR1 SQVTM, CDR2 ANQGSEA.

This clonotype has a count of ten or more. The V gene is TRBV6-2 or TRBV6-3, the J gene TRBJ1-2; 7 bases are a match to TRBD1. Germline assignment: CDR1 MNHEY and CDR2 SVGEGT. CDR3 length: 14 residues. The J segment lost 2 bases and the V segment lost 7 bases, leaving 7 bases of the junction unmatched. For the CDR3, the DNA is TGTGCCAGCACCGAGACAGGGTACAACTATGGCTACACCTTC. This encodes CASTETGYNYGYTF.

V gene TRBV7-2 combines with J gene TRBJ2-1; D unresolved. Trimming removed 2 bases at V and 7 bases at J, with 12 bases between. The CDR3 contains 14 residues. In germline, CDR1 is SGHTA, CDR2 FQGNSA. CDR3 sequence: CASSLSSSSNEQFF. CDR3 bases: TGTGCCAGCAGCTTATCCAGCTCTAGTAATGAGCAGTTCTTC.

This clonotype was recorded at least ten times. The CDR3, as DNA: TGTGCCAGCTCACCGACTAGCGGGGGGGCACACAATGAGCAGTTCTTC. Its translation is CASSPTSGGAHNEQFF. The rearrangement uses TRBV18 and TRBJ2-1, with 14 positions matching TRBD2. CDR1 is KGHSH and CDR2 is LQKENI in the germline V gene. The ends lost 3 bases at V and 5 bases at J; junction bases unmatched: 3. CDR3 length equals 16 residues.

The sample holds a few counts of this clonotype. The V and J genes are TRBV24-1 and TRBJ2-1, with 12 bases matching TRBD2. The CDR3 extends over 15 amino acids. CDR1 and CDR2 from the germline V gene are KGHDR and SFDVKD. Trimming took 7 bases from V and 6 from J; bases not matched to a gene: 6. The CDR3 loop reads CATSMLAGGGNEQFF. The CDR3 DNA reads TGTGCCACCAGCATGCTAGCGGGAGGGGGCAATGAGCAGTTCTTC.

This clonotype was observed at least ten times. V and J are TRBV18 and TRBJ2-2, with D uncertain. The germline V and J ends were trimmed by 2 bases and 7 bases, with 8 bases remaining between them. Germline V CDR1 and CDR2: KGHSH, LQKENI. CDR3 length equals 13 residues. The CDR3 region has the DNA TGTGCCAGCTCACCAAGTGGGATCGGGGAGCTGTTTTTT. It translates to CASSPSGIGELFF. The complete variable domain, with remaining parts taken from reference TRBV18 and TRBJ2-2, reads NAGVMQNPRHLVRRRGQEARLRCSPMKGHSHVYWYRQLPEEGLKFMVYLQKENIIDESGMPKERFSAEFPKEGPSILRIQQVVRGDSAAYFCASSPSGIGELFFGEGSRLTVL.

This clonotype was seen many times. In this CDR3 the conserved last residue, phenylalanine or tryptophan, is missing, so a read error is likely. The DNA is left out, because the CDR3 cannot be placed on it with certainty; the CDR3 is given as TCRdb lists it. V is TRBV15 and J is TRBJ2-4; TRBD1, the table's D call, lacks a check against the DNA. Germline assignment: CDR1 LNHNV and CDR2 YYDKDF (reference sequence). The CDR3 has 13 residues if both end residues are counted. The CDR3 here is CATSREGGTPPYI.

This clonotype has at least ten counts. The chain joins TRBV5-4 to TRBJ2-3; 9 nucleotides match TRBD2. This CDR3 comprises 16 residues. The junction had 14 bases not matched to a gene; V was cut back by 0 bases and J by 12 bases. In germline, CDR1 is SGHNT, CDR2 YYREEE (reference sequence). CDR3 loop: CASSLDQAGGLLPQYF. The CDR3, as DNA: TGTGCCAGCAGCTTGGACCAAGCGGGAGGCCTCCTTCCCCAGTATTTT.

This clonotype was detected many times. The rearrangement joins TRBV7-9 to TRBJ2-5; D is ambiguous. Germline CDR1 and CDR2: SEHNR and FQNEAQ (reference sequence). The CDR3 is 15 amino acids. Trimming pared 3 bases from V and 3 bases from J, leaving 14 bases between. The CDR3 region has the DNA TGTGCCAGCAGCTTTGCTTTACGTGGCAAAGAGACCCAGTACTTC. It codes for CASSFALRGKETQYF.

This clonotype was recorded many times. The rearrangement joins TRBV12-3 or TRBV12-4 to TRBJ1-1; no firm D call. This CDR3 contains 13 residues. Trimming removed 7 bases at V and 5 bases at J, with 14 bases between. In DNA form, the CDR3 reads TGTGCCAGCATCCGGGAGGAGGTGACTGAAGCTTTCTTT. It codes for CASIREEVTEAFF.

This clonotype was detected a few times. V is TRBV5-4 and J is TRBJ2-1; 7 positions agree with TRBD1. With V trimmed by 3 bases and J by 5 bases, 8 bases remained unmatched. Per germline, CDR1 SGHNT and CDR2 YYREEE (reference sequence). The CDR3 contains 15 residues. Here the CDR3 reads CASSSQGFWDNEQFF. CDR3 bases: TGTGCCAGCAGCTCACAGGGGTTTTGGGACAATGAGCAGTTCTTC.